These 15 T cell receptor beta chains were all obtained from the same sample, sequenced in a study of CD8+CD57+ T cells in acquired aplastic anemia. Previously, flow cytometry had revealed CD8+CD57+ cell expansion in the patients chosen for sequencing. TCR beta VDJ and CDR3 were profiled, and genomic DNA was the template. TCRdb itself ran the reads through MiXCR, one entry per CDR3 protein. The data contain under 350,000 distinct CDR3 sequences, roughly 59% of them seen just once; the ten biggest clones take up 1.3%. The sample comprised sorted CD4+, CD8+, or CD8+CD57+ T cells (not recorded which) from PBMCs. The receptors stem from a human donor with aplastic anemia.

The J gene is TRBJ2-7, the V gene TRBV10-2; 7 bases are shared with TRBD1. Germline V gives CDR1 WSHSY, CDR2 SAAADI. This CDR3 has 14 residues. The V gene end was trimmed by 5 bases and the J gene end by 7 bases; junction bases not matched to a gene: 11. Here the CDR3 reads CASSPPGQLREQYF. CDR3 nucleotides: TGCGCCAGCAGTCCGCCGGGACAGCTCCGGGAGCAGTACTTC.

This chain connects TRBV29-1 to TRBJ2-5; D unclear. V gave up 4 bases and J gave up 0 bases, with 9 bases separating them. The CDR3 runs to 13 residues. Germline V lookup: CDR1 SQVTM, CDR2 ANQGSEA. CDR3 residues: CSVVGRHQETQYF. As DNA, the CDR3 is TGCAGCGTTGTTGGACGGCACCAAGAGACCCAGTACTTC.

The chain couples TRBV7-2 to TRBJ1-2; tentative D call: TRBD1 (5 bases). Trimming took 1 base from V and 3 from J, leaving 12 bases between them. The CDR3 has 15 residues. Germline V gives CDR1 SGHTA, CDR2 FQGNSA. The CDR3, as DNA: TGTGCCAGCAGCTTAGATTCCAGGGATCACTATGGCTACACCTTC. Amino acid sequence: CASSLDSRDHYGYTF.

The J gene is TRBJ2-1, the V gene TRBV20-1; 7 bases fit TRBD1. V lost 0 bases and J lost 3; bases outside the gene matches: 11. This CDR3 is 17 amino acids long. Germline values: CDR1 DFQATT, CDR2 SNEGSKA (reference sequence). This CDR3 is CSARDTKEGADYNEQFF. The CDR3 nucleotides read TGCAGTGCTAGAGACACAAAAGAGGGGGCCGACTACAATGAGCAGTTCTTC.

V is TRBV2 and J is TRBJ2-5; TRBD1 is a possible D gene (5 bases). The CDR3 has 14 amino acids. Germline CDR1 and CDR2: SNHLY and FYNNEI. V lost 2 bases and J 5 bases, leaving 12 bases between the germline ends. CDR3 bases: TGTGCCAGCAGTGAACAGGGTTCGCCGGAGACCCAGTACTTC. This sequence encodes CASSEQGSPETQYF.

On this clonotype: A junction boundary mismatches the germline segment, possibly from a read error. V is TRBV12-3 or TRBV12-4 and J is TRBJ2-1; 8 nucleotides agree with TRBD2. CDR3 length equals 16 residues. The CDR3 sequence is CAGSEHLAGGGNEQFF. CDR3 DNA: TGTGCCGGCAGTGAACATCTAGCGGGTGGCGGCAATGAGCAGTTCTTC.

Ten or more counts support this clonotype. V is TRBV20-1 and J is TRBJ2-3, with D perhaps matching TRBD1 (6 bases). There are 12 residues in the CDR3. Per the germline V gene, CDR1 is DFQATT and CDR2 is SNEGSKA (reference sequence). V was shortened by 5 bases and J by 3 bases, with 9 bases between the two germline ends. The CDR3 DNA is TGCAGTGCTCTCCAGGGGACAGATACGCAGTATTTT. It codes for CSALQGTDTQYF.

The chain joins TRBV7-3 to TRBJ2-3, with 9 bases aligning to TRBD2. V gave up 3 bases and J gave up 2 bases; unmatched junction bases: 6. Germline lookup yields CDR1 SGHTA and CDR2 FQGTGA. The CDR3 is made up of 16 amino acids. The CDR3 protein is CASSFSAGGVTDTQYF. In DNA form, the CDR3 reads TGTGCCAGCAGCTTCTCCGCGGGGGGGGTCACAGATACGCAGTATTTT.

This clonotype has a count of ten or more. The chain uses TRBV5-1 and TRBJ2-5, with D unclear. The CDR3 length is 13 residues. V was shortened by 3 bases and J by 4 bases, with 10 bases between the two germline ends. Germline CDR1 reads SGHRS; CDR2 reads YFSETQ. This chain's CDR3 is CASSSGSIETQYF. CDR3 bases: TGCGCCAGCAGCTCCGGGTCCATAGAGACCCAGTACTTC.

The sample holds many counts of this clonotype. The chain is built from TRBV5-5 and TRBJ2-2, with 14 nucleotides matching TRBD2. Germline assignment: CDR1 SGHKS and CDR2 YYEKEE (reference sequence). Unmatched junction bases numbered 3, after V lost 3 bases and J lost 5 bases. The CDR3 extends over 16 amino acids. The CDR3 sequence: CASSWTSGRFTGELFF. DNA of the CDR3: TGTGCCAGCAGCTGGACTAGCGGGAGGTTTACCGGGGAGCTGTTTTTT.

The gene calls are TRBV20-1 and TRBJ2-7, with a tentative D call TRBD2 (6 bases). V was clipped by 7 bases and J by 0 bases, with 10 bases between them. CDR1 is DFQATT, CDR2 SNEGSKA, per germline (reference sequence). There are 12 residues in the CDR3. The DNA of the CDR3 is TGCAGTGTGCGGGAAATCTCCTACGAGCAGTACTTC. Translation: CSVREISYEQYF.

CDR3: CASSPEGRRDRSHEQYF. DNA for the CDR3: TGTGCCAGCAGCCCGGAGGGACGCCGGGACAGGTCTCACGAGCAGTACTTC. This rearrangement joins TRBV7-8 to TRBJ2-7; 8 bases map to TRBD1. The germline CDR1 and CDR2 sequences are SGHVS and FQNEAQ. CDR3 size: 17 residues. The V gene end was trimmed by 5 bases and the J gene end by 5 bases; junction bases not matched to a gene: 17.

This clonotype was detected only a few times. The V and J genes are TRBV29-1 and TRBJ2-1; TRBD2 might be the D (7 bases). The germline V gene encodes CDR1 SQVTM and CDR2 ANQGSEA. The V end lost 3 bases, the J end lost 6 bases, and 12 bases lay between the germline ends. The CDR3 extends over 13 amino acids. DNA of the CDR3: TGCAGCGTTGAGGGGGGGCGGAGCAATGAGCAGTTCTTC. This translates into CSVEGGRSNEQFF.

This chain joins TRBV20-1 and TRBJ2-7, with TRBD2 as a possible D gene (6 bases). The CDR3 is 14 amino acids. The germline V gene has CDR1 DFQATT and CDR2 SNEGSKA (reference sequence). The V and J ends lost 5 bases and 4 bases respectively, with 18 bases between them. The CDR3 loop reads CSAGRRALTYEQYF. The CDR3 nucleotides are TGCAGTGCTGGGCGGAGGGCCCTAACTTACGAGCAGTACTTC.

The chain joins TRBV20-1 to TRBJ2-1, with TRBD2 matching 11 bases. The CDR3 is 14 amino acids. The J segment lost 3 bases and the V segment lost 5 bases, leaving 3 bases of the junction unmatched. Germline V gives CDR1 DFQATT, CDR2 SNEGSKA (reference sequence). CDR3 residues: CSASGTSGYNEQFF. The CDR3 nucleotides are TGCAGTGCTTCCGGGACTAGCGGCTACAATGAGCAGTTCTTC.